This TCR beta chain was retrieved from a study of spatial heterogeneity in lung cancer. MiXCR was run by TCRdb on the 5' RACE reads, yielding one entry per CDR3 protein. The profile covers 12,000 or so distinct CDR3 sequences, with 5.1% appearing a single time and about 23% taken by the ten largest. A note on this clonotype: The antigen is unknown. This beta chain lies outside the target of a library built for alpha chains; its clone size means little.

Whole-study findings and limits: Approximate estimated coverage of tumor T cells amounted to roughly 7.3% for alpha and over 12% for beta chains. How many expanded intratumoral alpha and beta TCRs were present tracked the tumor mutation count, which was a count of nonsynonymous mutations.

Time point reported: sample taken at primary tumor resection. Donation came from around 77 patients with untreated early-stage non-small cell lung cancer. Unsorted whole RNA samples from tumor, nontumor lung or frozen PBMC were sequenced. The sequences come from lung tumor tissue, collected at surgery. The sequence derives from a male donor with early-stage non-small cell lung cancer.

CDR3 in DNA: TGTGCCAGCGAAATCGGACAGGCGTACGAGCAGTACTTC. This gives the protein CASEIGQAYEQYF. This chain connects TRBV6-1 to TRBJ2-7; 7 nucleotides line up with TRBD1. The CDR3 is made up of 13 amino acids. The germline V gene has CDR1 MNHNS and CDR2 SASEGT. The V and J ends lost 8 bases and 4 bases, in that order; junction bases with no gene match: 8.